These 16 T cell receptor beta chains share one sample of origin, sequenced in a study of blood T cell repertoires in COVID-19. Assay used: immunoSEQ multiplex PCR; TCRdb lists only in-frame clones, some missing. The sample includes 250,000 to 350,000 clones, approximately 90% of them seen just once. Material: peripheral blood. Every receptor here comes from a woman aged 25-40 years with active or convalescent COVID-19.

The J gene is TRBJ1-1, the V gene TRBV19; 7 nucleotides line up with TRBD1. J was trimmed by 2 bases and V by 6 bases; bases with no gene match: 6. The CDR3 extends over 14 amino acids. CDR1 is LNHDA and CDR2 is SQIVND in the germline V gene (reference sequence). The CDR3 sequence is CASRRQGPNTEAFF. CDR3 nucleotide sequence: TGTGCCAGTAGACGACAGGGACCAAACACTGAAGCTTTCTTT.

The CDR3 DNA is TGTGCCAGCAGCTTAGTTCCGTCGACGACTAGACCTTACGAGCAGTACTTC. Protein sequence: CASSLVPSTTRPYEQYF. The V gene is TRBV7-8, the J gene TRBJ2-7; weak D call: TRBD2 (6 bases). Trimming pared 1 base from V and 4 bases from J, leaving 20 bases between. The CDR3 runs 17 residues. The V gene's germline CDR1 is SGHVS and CDR2 FQNEAQ.

This sequence joins TRBV5-8 and TRBJ2-1; the match to TRBD2 covers 8 bases. The length of the CDR3 is 13 residues. CDR1 SGHTS and CDR2 YDEGEE come from the germline V gene. Trimming took 5 bases from V and 9 from J; bases not matched to a gene: 7. CDR3 loop: CASRSRGAGEQFF. Written as DNA, the CDR3 is TGTGCCAGCAGATCGCGGGGGGCAGGTGAGCAGTTCTTC. The whole variable domain, filled in from reference TRBV5-8 and TRBJ2-1, reads EAGVTQSPTHLIKTRGQQATLRCSPISGHTSVYWYQQALGLGLQFLLWYDEGEERNRGNFPPRFSGRQFPNYSSELNVNALELEDSALYLCASRSRGAGEQFFGPGTRLTVL.

This clone appeared a few times. The rearrangement links TRBV25-1 to TRBJ1-1; 7 bases fit TRBD1. The length of the CDR3 is 15 residues. With 1 base clipped from V and 2 bases from J, the junction kept 4 bases outside the gene matches. Per germline, CDR1 MGHDK and CDR2 SYGVNS. The CDR3 sequence: CASSESRQGNTEAFF. The CDR3 coding sequence is TGTGCCAGCAGTGAATCGCGACAGGGAAACACTGAAGCTTTCTTT.

V gene TRBV3-1 (or the pseudogene TRBV3-2) combines with J gene TRBJ2-1; 7 bases are shared with TRBD1. V shed 3 bases, J shed 6 bases, and the junction held 11 bases outside the gene matches. CDR3 size: 16 residues. Germline loops: CDR1 LGHDT, CDR2 YNNKEL (reference sequence). CDR3 loop: CASSHHTGVGSNEQFF. CDR3 DNA sequence: TGTGCCAGCAGCCACCATACAGGGGTAGGCTCCAATGAGCAGTTCTTC.

The CDR3 sequence: CASSPRQGGNYGYTF. The CDR3 coding sequence is TGTGCCAGCAGCCCCCGACAGGGGGGAAACTATGGCTACACCTTC. The chain couples TRBV7-2 to TRBJ1-2, with 9 nucleotides matching TRBD1. J gave up 2 bases and V 5 bases, and 6 bases lay outside the gene matches. Per the germline V gene, CDR1 is SGHTA and CDR2 is FQGNSA. This CDR3 comprises 15 residues.

The chain has TRBV18 and TRBJ2-7; 8 nucleotides match TRBD1. Germline-derived CDR1 and CDR2 are KGHSH and LQKENI. The CDR3 consists of 13 residues. V lost 3 bases, J lost 5 bases, and 3 bases stayed unmatched. The CDR3: CASSPDRAHEQYF. The CDR3 DNA reads TGTGCCAGCTCACCGGACAGGGCCCACGAGCAGTACTTC.

The gene calls are TRBV6-6 and TRBJ1-6; perhaps TRBD1 as D (5 bases). Germline CDR1 and CDR2: MNHNY and SVGAGI (reference sequence). Deletions cut 0 bases from V and 9 bases from J, with 9 bases between. This CDR3 has 14 residues. The CDR3 loop reads CASSYSGGSSPLHF. The CDR3 region has the DNA TGTGCCAGCAGTTACTCCGGGGGTAGTTCACCCCTCCACTTT.

This rearrangement joins TRBV23-1 to TRBJ1-2; possible D gene TRBD1, 5 bases. TRBV23-1 belongs to the ORF category, with a function that is uncertain. V was trimmed by 0 bases and J by 3 bases, leaving 11 bases between them. The CDR3 extends over 15 amino acids. The CDR3 spells CASSQSPGPDYGYTF. DNA for the CDR3: TGCGCCAGCAGTCAATCTCCAGGGCCCGACTATGGCTACACCTTC.

V and J are TRBV7-9 and TRBJ2-7, with 7 bases that match TRBD1. V lost 6 bases and J lost 3; bases outside the gene matches: 11. Per the germline V gene, CDR1 is SEHNR and CDR2 is FQNEAQ (reference sequence). The CDR3 length is 15 residues. The CDR3 reads CASSYFRDSDYEQYF. The CDR3, as DNA: TGTGCCAGCAGTTATTTCCGGGACAGCGACTACGAGCAGTACTTC.

This chain connects TRBV7-8 to TRBJ2-6; 11 bases map to TRBD1. Looked up from germline, CDR1 is SGHVS and CDR2 is FQNEAQ. Trimming cost V 4 bases and J 2 bases; bases outside gene matches: 4. This CDR3 has 17 amino acids. The DNA of the CDR3 is TGTGCCAGCAGCTCCGGACAGGGGGCGGCTGGGGCCAACGTCCTGACTTTC. This encodes CASSSGQGAAGANVLTF.

In the case of this clone: Other DNA sequences within the sample encode an identical CDR3. This rearrangement joins TRBV30 to TRBJ1-5; TRBD1 is a possible D gene (5 bases). CDR3 length: 13 residues. CDR1 GTSNPN and CDR2 SVGIG come from the germline V gene (reference sequence). Trimming shortened V by 3 bases and J by 3 bases, and 9 bases separated the two germline ends. CDR3 sequence reads: CAWRGQPNQPQHF. In DNA, the CDR3 is TGTGCCTGGAGGGGGCAGCCCAATCAGCCCCAGCATTTT.

This rearrangement joins TRBV7-9 to TRBJ2-2; 7 nucleotides align to TRBD1. The CDR3 consists of 16 residues. V dropped 2 bases and J dropped 3; count of bases not matched to a gene: 6. Germline lookup yields CDR1 SEHNR and CDR2 FQNEAQ (reference sequence). The CDR3 spells CASSLYRGYDTGELFF. CDR3 DNA sequence: TGTGCCAGCAGCTTATACAGGGGATATGACACCGGGGAGCTGTTTTTT.

This clone was counted only a few times. The chain couples TRBV6-4 to TRBJ1-2; maybe TRBD1 (5 bases). Germline lookup yields CDR1 MRHNA and CDR2 SNTAGT. The CDR3 has 15 residues. Trimming took off 0 bases at V and 6 bases at J, with 14 bases between the two ends. The CDR3 sequence is CASSDSIGGFNGYTF. In nucleotides, the CDR3 is TGTGCCAGCAGTGACTCAATCGGGGGTTTCAATGGCTACACCTTC.

J is TRBJ2-7 and V is TRBV30, with 9 bases lining up with TRBD1. Germline lookup yields CDR1 GTSNPN and CDR2 SVGIG (reference sequence). The CDR3 covers 15 residues. V was clipped by 2 bases and J by 3 bases; unmatched bases: 8. For the CDR3, the DNA is TGTGCCTGGAGTCATACCGGGACAGGGAACTACGAGCAGTACTTC. Amino acids: CAWSHTGTGNYEQYF.

This sequence joins TRBV4-3 and TRBJ1-2; no reliable D call. The germline V and J ends were trimmed by 1 base and 8 bases, with 14 bases remaining between them. Germline V lookup: CDR1 LGHNA, CDR2 YSLEER. The CDR3 totals 14 residues. Here the CDR3 DNA reads TGCGCCAGCAGCCAAGGGTACAGAGCTATGGGCTACACCTTC. It specifies CASSQGYRAMGYTF.